Below are 26 T cell receptor beta chains sequenced from a single sample in a study of T cell responses to AZD1222 COVID-19 vaccine. Sequencing was performed with immunoSEQ multiplex PCR; in TCRdb, only in-frame clones are kept and a portion is missing. The table has around 91,000 clones, approximately 93% seen once. Sequenced material: peripheral blood, taken 28 days after the second AZD1222 dose. These receptors were obtained from an adult who received the AZD1222 COVID-19 vaccine.

The V gene is TRBV6-1, the J gene TRBJ1-2; tentatively, D is TRBD1 (5 bases). The CDR3 loop spans 14 amino acids. Germline CDR1 reads MNHNS; CDR2 reads SASEGT. Trimming took off 3 bases at V and 13 bases at J, with 21 bases between the two ends. The CDR3 is CASSEAGAGYSSTF. The DNA for the CDR3 is TGTGCCAGCAGTGAGGCAGGAGCAGGGTATAGCAGCACCTTC.

This clone has only one observation. The CDR3 reads CASSSYAESDTQYF. The CDR3 nucleotides read TGTGCCAGCAGCTCCTACGCGGAGTCTGATACGCAGTATTTT. V gene TRBV7-2 combines with J gene TRBJ2-3; D call uncertain. This CDR3 has 14 amino acids. The V and J ends lost 4 bases and 6 bases respectively, with 14 bases between them. CDR1 and CDR2 (germline): SGHTA, FQGNSA.

The CDR3 coding sequence is TGTGCCAGCAGTTTATATAGCGAATGGTTGGGCAATCAGCCCCAGCATTTT. Translating it yields CASSLYSEWLGNQPQHF. V gene TRBV27 combines with J gene TRBJ1-5; no reliable D call. The germline CDR1 and CDR2 sequences are MNHEY and SMNVEV (reference sequence). The CDR3 spans 17 residues. With 1 base removed from V and 2 bases from J, the gap between germline ends came to 15 bases.

The chain is built from TRBV5-1 and TRBJ1-1; D is unresolved. This CDR3 contains 14 residues. CDR1 is SGHRS, CDR2 YFSETQ, per germline. The germline V and J ends were trimmed by 0 bases and 2 bases, with 8 bases remaining between them. The CDR3: CASSLGDINTEAFF. The CDR3 coding sequence is TGCGCCAGCAGCTTGGGTGACATCAACACTGAAGCTTTCTTT.

The chain links TRBV3-1 (or the pseudogene TRBV3-2) to TRBJ1-5; possible D gene TRBD1, 5 bases. CDR1 is LGHDT, CDR2 YNNKEL, per germline (reference sequence). This CDR3 has 14 residues. V was shortened by 3 bases and J by 6 bases, with 12 bases between the two germline ends. The CDR3 DNA follows: TGTGCCAGCAGCCAGAGGGACTCCGGTCAGCCCCAGCATTTT. Residues: CASSQRDSGQPQHF.

The V call is TRBV7-2, the J call TRBJ1-1, with D maybe TRBD1 (5 bases). V was trimmed by 1 base and J by 5 bases, leaving 11 bases between them. Germline V gene sequence: CDR1 SGHTA, CDR2 FQGNSA. The CDR3 spans 14 residues. The CDR3 DNA is TGTGCCAGCAGCTTAGTTGGGGGGGGAACTGAAGCTTTCTTT. Amino acid sequence: CASSLVGGGTEAFF.

The chain carries TRBV28 and TRBJ2-3; no firm D call. The CDR3 length is 15 residues. The germline gives CDR1 MDHEN, CDR2 SYDVKM. The V and J ends lost 2 bases and 2 bases respectively, with 11 bases between them. CDR3 loop: CASSLDQVLTDTQYF. CDR3 coding DNA: TGTGCCAGCAGTTTAGACCAGGTCCTCACAGATACGCAGTATTTT.

This clone was counted once. The chain combines TRBV6-5 with TRBJ1-4; D gene uncertain. The CDR3 totals 15 residues. Germline V CDR1 and CDR2: MNHEY, SVGAGI. V lost 7 bases and J lost 8, with 20 bases in between. This CDR3 is CASTLAGSTGEKLFF. The CDR3 coding sequence is TGTGCCAGCACTTTAGCTGGTTCTACGGGGGAAAAACTGTTTTTT.

The J gene is TRBJ1-5, the V gene TRBV19, with D possibly matching TRBD1 (5 bases). Germline loops: CDR1 LNHDA, CDR2 SQIVND (reference sequence). This CDR3 region has 16 residues. The ends were cut back, 1 base at V and 2 bases at J, with 12 bases in the middle. The CDR3: CASSIVLGQGNQPQHF. The DNA for the CDR3 is TGTGCCAGTAGTATAGTCTTGGGGCAGGGCAATCAGCCCCAGCATTTT.

V usage is TRBV6-6 and J usage is TRBJ2-1; 13 bases agree with TRBD2. The CDR3 totals 14 residues. Germline V CDR1 and CDR2: MNHNY, SVGAGI (reference sequence). V lost 4 bases, J lost 7 bases, and 1 base stayed unmatched. The CDR3 here is CASSLTSGRNEQFF. The CDR3 DNA reads as TGTGCCAGCAGTTTGACTAGCGGGAGGAATGAGCAGTTCTTC.

The rearrangement joins TRBV4-1 to TRBJ1-1; the match to TRBD1 covers 7 bases. The CDR3 sequence is 15 residues long. CDR1 is MGHRA, CDR2 YSYEKL, per germline. The junction had 5 bases not matched to a gene; V was cut back by 0 bases and J by 4 bases. The CDR3 nucleotides are TGCGCCAGCAGCCAAGATCGACAGGGAAGCACTGAAGCTTTCTTT. This sequence encodes CASSQDRQGSTEAFF.

The rearrangement joins TRBV3-1 (or the pseudogene TRBV3-2) to TRBJ2-3; D call uncertain. The germline V gene encodes CDR1 LGHDT and CDR2 YNNKEL (reference sequence). The CDR3 length is 15 residues. V dropped 1 base and J dropped 10 bases, with 18 bases sitting between them. The CDR3 DNA is TGTGCCAGCAGCCAAGGAGATAGCACGATCGTCCCGCAGTATTTT. Translated: CASSQGDSTIVPQYF.

This chain links TRBV12-5 with TRBJ2-1; D gene unclear. CDR3 length: 11 residues. CDR1 LGHNT and CDR2 FRNRAP come from the germline V gene. Trimming removed 1 base from V and 8 bases from J, with 3 bases in between. The CDR3 spells CASGLGYEQFF. The CDR3 DNA sequence: TGTGCTAGTGGTTTGGGTTATGAGCAGTTCTTC. Based on the CDR3 plus reference TRBV12-5 and TRBJ2-1, the full variable domain is DARVTQTPRHKVTEMGQEVTMRCQPILGHNTVFWYRQTMMQGLELLAYFRNRAPLDDSGMPKDRFSAEMPDATLATLKIQPSEPRDSAVYFCASGLGYEQFFGPGTRLTVL.

The rearrangement joins TRBV7-2 to TRBJ2-1, with TRBD1 as a possible D gene (5 bases). CDR1 and CDR2 from the germline V gene are SGHTA and FQGNSA. V lost 6 bases, J lost 6 bases, and 12 bases lay in between. The CDR3 loop spans 13 amino acids. The DNA of the CDR3 is TGTGCCAGCAGACGACAGTCGGGCAATGAGCAGTTCTTC. Translation gives CASRRQSGNEQFF.

Only a few counts were recorded for this clone. The chain recombines TRBV12-3 or TRBV12-4 with TRBJ1-5, with D perhaps matching TRBD1 (6 bases). The CDR3 consists of 13 residues. V dropped 5 bases and J dropped 7 bases, with 12 bases sitting between them. The CDR3 is CASSARGIQPQHF. DNA of the CDR3: TGTGCCAGCAGTGCGAGGGGGATCCAGCCCCAGCATTTT.

The rearrangement joins TRBV5-8 to TRBJ2-4; 11 nucleotides match TRBD2. CDR1 is SGHTS and CDR2 is YDEGEE in the germline V gene. The CDR3 sequence is 18 residues long. Trimming at V came to 9 bases and at J to 8 bases, leaving 22 bases not matched to a gene. CDR3 nucleotides: TGTGCCACCCTCCCGGGGCGGCTAGCGGGAGGTCAGTGGGACATTCAGTACTTC. Translating it yields CATLPGRLAGGQWDIQYF. Full variable domain (outside the CDR3, taken from reference TRBV5-8 and TRBJ2-4): EAGVTQSPTHLIKTRGQQATLRCSPISGHTSVYWYQQALGLGLQFLLWYDEGEERNRGNFPPRFSGRQFPNYSSELNVNALELEDSALYLCATLPGRLAGGQWDIQYFGAGTRLSVL.

The chain carries TRBV7-8 and TRBJ1-5; 7 nucleotides agree with TRBD1. CDR3 length: 16 residues. The ends lost 2 bases at V and 4 bases at J; junction bases unmatched: 8. Per the germline V gene, CDR1 is SGHVS and CDR2 is FQNEAQ. CDR3 sequence reads: CASSLRGGRGNQPQHF. The CDR3 coding sequence is TGTGCCAGCAGCTTAAGGGGTGGCAGGGGGAATCAGCCCCAGCATTTT.

V usage is TRBV6-5 and J usage is TRBJ2-7; 9 bases agree with TRBD1. Germline trimming cut 6 bases from V and 4 bases from J; bases unmatched to any gene: 7. Germline V gene sequence: CDR1 MNHEY, CDR2 SVGAGI. There are 14 residues in the CDR3. CDR3 DNA: TGTGCCAGCAGGGTTCCGGGACAGGGATACGAGCAGTACTTC. It is translated as CASRVPGQGYEQYF.

The chain joins TRBV19 to TRBJ2-2; 8 bases fit TRBD1. The CDR3 length is 17 residues. CDR1 and CDR2 from the germline V gene are LNHDA and SQIVND (reference sequence). Trimming took 5 bases from V and 3 from J; bases not matched to a gene: 11. The CDR3 region has the DNA TGTGCCAGTAGTTTGGGGGGCAGGGGGCATCACACCGGGGAGCTGTTTTTT. The encoded protein is CASSLGGRGHHTGELFF.

The V gene is TRBV7-3, the J gene TRBJ2-3, with TRBD2 as a possible D gene (5 bases). Germline CDR1 reads SGHTA; CDR2 reads FQGTGA. CDR3 size: 16 residues. V lost 1 base to trimming and J lost 0 bases, with 11 bases between them. The CDR3 loop reads CASSLIGVASTDTQYF. The CDR3 bases are TGTGCCAGCAGCTTAATCGGGGTAGCCAGCACAGATACGCAGTATTTT.

The chain joins TRBV7-9 to TRBJ2-7; tentatively, D is TRBD2 (7 bases). The CDR3 totals 16 residues. The ends were cut back, 5 bases at V and 0 bases at J, with 17 bases in the middle. Germline V gives CDR1 SEHNR, CDR2 FQNEAQ (reference sequence). This CDR3 reads CASSDWGGLHSYEQYF. CDR3 bases: TGTGCCAGCAGCGACTGGGGGGGCTTACACTCCTACGAGCAGTACTTC.

The chain links TRBV9 to TRBJ2-3, with a possible D match to TRBD2 (5 bases). The CDR3 loop spans 13 amino acids. Per the germline V gene, CDR1 is SGDLS and CDR2 is YYNGEE. V lost 1 base to trimming and J lost 5 bases, with 8 bases between them. CDR3 bases: TGTGCCAGCAGCGTAACCGGGGTAGATACGCAGTATTTT. It encodes CASSVTGVDTQYF.

The chain joins TRBV4-1 to TRBJ1-4; 10 nucleotides align to TRBD1. CDR1 is MGHRA and CDR2 is YSYEKL in the germline V gene. The trim removed 2 bases at V and 7 bases at J, leaving 4 bases unmatched. The CDR3 runs 15 residues. CDR3 region: CASSQSGTGVEKLFF. The CDR3 DNA follows: TGCGCCAGCAGCCAATCCGGGACAGGGGTTGAAAAACTGTTTTTT.

The rearrangement uses TRBV6-5 and TRBJ2-7, with TRBD1 as a possible D gene (5 bases). The CDR3 consists of 14 residues. Between the trimmed V and J ends, which lost 5 bases and 6 bases, there was a span of 17 bases. In germline, CDR1 is MNHEY, CDR2 SVGAGI. CDR3 DNA sequence: TGTGCCAGCAGTCCAAGACAGTTCCTACGCGAGCAGTACTTC. Protein product: CASSPRQFLREQYF.

The rearrangement links TRBV5-1 to TRBJ2-3; 8 bases are a match to TRBD1. The CDR3 sequence is 15 residues long. Trimming took 0 bases from V and 5 from J; bases not matched to a gene: 5. Germline CDR1 reads SGHRS; CDR2 reads YFSETQ. CDR3 nucleotides: TGCGCCAGCAGCTTGGTCAGGGGGCCTGGAGATACGCAGTATTTT. Translation: CASSLVRGPGDTQYF.

The chain employs TRBV7-9 and TRBJ1-2, with D possibly matching TRBD1 (5 bases). In germline, CDR1 is SEHNR, CDR2 FQNEAQ (reference sequence). V shed 4 bases and J shed 2 bases, with 11 bases lying between them. This CDR3 contains 14 residues. CDR3 DNA sequence: TGTGCCAGCAGCTCCCGACAGACCAACTATGGCTACACCTTC. This encodes CASSSRQTNYGYTF. Supplemented by reference TRBV7-9 and TRBJ1-2, the full variable domain reads DTGVSQNPRHKITKRGQNVTFRCDPISEHNRLYWYRQTLGQGPEFLTYFQNEAQLEKSRLLSDRFSAERPKGSFSTLEIQRTEQGDSAMYLCASSSRQTNYGYTFGSGTRLTVV.